The T cell receptor beta chain under discussion was sequenced for a study of T cells after yellow fever vaccination. Study-wide findings and caveats: Bulk-population clonotypes that are abundant could appear as contaminants in FACS-sorted repertoires. Clonotypes appearing in both CD4 and CD8 compartments existed, and their share was small.

This clonotype was seen at least ten times. Its antigen is not known. With V trimmed by 11 bases and J by 8 bases, 10 bases remained unmatched. The CDR3 has 12 residues. The authors made TCR cDNA by 5'RACE template switching, adding a universal primer site and UMIs. Each CDR3 protein is one row after TCRdb ran MiXCR on the 5' RACE reads. This sample yields more than 110,000 distinct CDR3 sequences, of which 6.6% are seen a single time; more than 0.6% belongs to the top ten. J is TRBJ1-2 and V is TRBV23-1; 8 bases match TRBD1. TRBV23-1 is given ORF status, its function remaining uncertain. The receptor comes from a man aged 25 to 45 who received the YFV17D yellow fever vaccine. The sample consisted of CD4+ T cells sorted from PBMCs, taken 10 days after the yellow fever booster vaccination. Written as DNA, the CDR3 is TGCGCCCCTCCGGACAGGGTGGACGGCTACACCTTC. This sequence encodes CAPPDRVDGYTF.